This entry is about one TCR beta chain. Preparing the TCRbeta library involved the use of unique molecular identifiers. In TCRdb, the PCR reads were re-called with MiXCR into one record per CDR3 protein. In the table there are about 310,000 distinct CDR3 sequences, over 20% of which are singletons. The record originates from a study of T-cell reconstitution after alpha-beta-depleted transplantation in children. Sequences were derived from PBMCs, mostly from graft donor cells, sampled 180 days after TCRalphabeta/CD19-depleted stem cell transplant. The receptor was derived from a male patient under 18 who had a stem cell transplant for acute lymphoblastic leukemia, so the T cells may come from the graft donor.

CDR3 region: CSVANSGAQYGYTF. The CDR3 nucleotides read TGCAGCGTTGCAAATTCCGGGGCCCAATATGGCTACACCTTC. The rearrangement links TRBV29-1 to TRBJ1-2; tentatively, D is TRBD1 (5 bases). The CDR3 covers 14 residues. Germline V CDR1 and CDR2: SQVTM, ANQGSEA. V was pared by 4 bases and J by 5 bases, with 17 bases between.